Listed below are T cell receptor beta chains from one sample, sequenced in a study of CXCR3-negative and CXCR3-positive naive CD8 T cells. TCRdb reprocessed the 5' RACE reads and stores each CDR3 protein as one record, lacking DNA. This table holds some 150,000 distinct CDR3 sequences. Sequenced input: naive CXCR3+ CD8+ T cells from blood. These receptors all come from a human donor in good health. Some clones in this sample may be carry-over from other donors' samples. CDR3s include the opening cysteine and the closing phenylalanine or tryptophan. The order of the fields is CDR3 length, J gene, V gene, CDR3 protein.

>15|TRBJ1-2|TRBV28
CASSFQTGGNYGYTF
>17|TRBJ1-5|TRBV7-9
CASSLGVGTGENQPQHF
>14|TRBJ2-7|TRBV7-2
CASSSRTGSHEQYF
>17|TRBJ2-3|TRBV11-2
CASSQVGLGTSTDTQYF
>14|TRBJ2-7|TRBV5-1
CASSSSRKPYEQYF
>17|TRBJ2-1|TRBV7-2
CASSIEGGTLSYNEQFF
>15|TRBJ2-7|TRBV7-2
CASSLVGQGSYEQYF
>17|TRBJ2-7|TRBV18
CASSPSPDRGMSYEQYF
>15|TRBJ2-1|TRBV10-3
CAISADRWPGNEQFF
>15|TRBJ2-2|TRBV29-1
CSVEEDGVAPGELFF
>15|TRBJ2-7|TRBV20-1
CSAPNRGVRGYEQYF
>15|TRBJ1-3|TRBV27
CASSSRTGDGNTIYF
>15|TRBJ2-2|TRBV9
CASTSGGPFGGELFF
>13|TRBJ2-3|TRBV7-9
CASSHWDTDTQYF
>12|TRBJ2-3|TRBV10-3
CATRDSTDTQYF
>14|TRBJ2-7|TRBV7-8
CASSLLPRYYEQYF
>16|TRBJ1-4|TRBV13
CASSLRLERGVEKLFF
>14|TRBJ2-1|TRBV13
CASSLAQLVRERFF
>13|TRBJ1-1|TRBV29-1
CSVLTAMNTEAFF
>11|TRBJ2-5|TRBV28
CASGGGETQYF
>14|TRBJ2-1|TRBV15
CATSRDFGAHEQFF
>15|TRBJ2-3|TRBV4-1
CASSRITSGEDTQYF
>14|TRBJ2-3|TRBV29-1
CSVHPGLATDTQYF
>14|TRBJ2-7|TRBV7-2
CASSLAAGGLEQYF
>17|TRBJ2-1|TRBV20-1
CSARDSLAMSSYNEQFF
>14|TRBJ2-7|TRBV7-9
CASSLGGRDYEQYF
>16|TRBJ1-1|TRBV4-1
CASSQYTTGTGSEAFF
>17|TRBJ1-5|TRBV7-2
CASSLAGPFYSNQPQHF
>16|TRBJ2-3|TRBV20-1
CSARTIAGPRTDTQYF
>15|TRBJ2-5|TRBV21-1
CASTRRATAEETQYF
>14|TRBJ2-3|TRBV5-6
CASSIGGITDTQYF
>13|TRBJ1-1|TRBV4-3
CASSQVASAEAFF
>15|TRBJ2-5|TRBV28
CASSFAGGRGETQYF
>13|TRBJ2-2|TRBV29-1
CSVEGRRAGELFF
>16|TRBJ2-3|TRBV20-1
CSARPGLAGGWDTQYF
>15|TRBJ1-1|TRBV10-3
CAISEQGLENTEAFF
>15|TRBJ2-7|TRBV6-5
CASSYYAGSSYEQYF
>18|TRBJ1-5|TRBV27
CASSSGQGLVMGNQPQHF
>14|TRBJ1-4|TRBV6-5
CASSGGGDNEKLFF
>14|TRBJ1-1|TRBV29-1
CSVEDRGTNTEAFF
>14|TRBJ2-7|TRBV20-1
CSARDLAGDFEQYF
>13|TRBJ1-2|TRBV2
CASSVVGPYGYTF
>15|TRBJ1-5|TRBV19
CASSIPQGMDQPQHF
>14|TRBJ2-2|TRBV10-1
CASSEFGTTGELFF
>16|TRBJ2-1|TRBV7-2
CASSQGLAVSYNEQFF
>19|TRBJ2-2|TRBV7-2
CASSLELIAGGPKTGELFF
>15|TRBJ2-2|TRBV24-1
CATSEDGSNTGELFF
>14|TRBJ2-2|TRBV6-4
CASSDSSVAGELFF
>18|TRBJ2-2|TRBV20-1
CSARDLLAGDYSTGELFF
>15|TRBJ2-3|TRBV28
CASSPEAGGTDTQYF
>16|TRBJ2-2|TRBV20-1
CSAEWSGTGVTGELFF